What follows are 13 T cell receptor beta chains derived from one specimen sequenced in a study of blood T cell repertoires in COVID-19. TCRdb keeps only in-frame clones here, not all; method: immunoSEQ multiplex PCR. The data show about 140,000 clones, 80% to 85% seen once. Sequencing was done on a sample of PBMCs or T cells enriched from blood (not recorded which). All receptors derive from a man aged 70 or older who had been exposed to COVID-19.

J is TRBJ2-7 and V is TRBV11-3; 9 nucleotides match TRBD1. The V gene end was trimmed by 4 bases and the J gene end by 2 bases; junction bases not matched to a gene: 9. Looked up from germline, CDR1 is SGHNT and CDR2 is YENEEA. The CDR3 loop spans 16 amino acids. CDR3 DNA: TGTGCCAGCAGCTATGGGACAGGGCGACATCCCTACGAGCAGTACTTC. This encodes CASSYGTGRHPYEQYF.

This rearrangement joins TRBV4-3 to TRBJ2-7, with D maybe TRBD2 (5 bases). The CDR3 length is 12 residues. V dropped 11 bases and J dropped 0 bases, with 11 bases sitting between them. Germline loops: CDR1 LGHNA, CDR2 YSLEER. The CDR3 is CAGKRSSYEQYF. In DNA, the CDR3 is TGCGCCGGAAAGCGGAGCTCCTACGAGCAGTACTTC.

The chain uses TRBV7-2 and TRBJ1-5, with 8 positions matching TRBD1. The CDR3 has 17 amino acids. V shed 4 bases and J 4 bases; nucleotides not matched to a gene: 12. Germline V lookup: CDR1 SGHTA, CDR2 FQGNSA. The DNA for the CDR3 is TGTGCCAGCAGCTCGTTCTGGGACAGGATTGGGAATCAGCCCCAGCATTTT. Amino acids: CASSSFWDRIGNQPQHF.

V is TRBV30 and J is TRBJ2-3; TRBD2 agrees at 7 bases. The CDR3 covers 13 residues. Trimming at V came to 3 bases and at J to 7 bases, leaving 7 bases not matched to a gene. CDR1 is GTSNPN, CDR2 SVGIG, per germline (reference sequence). The CDR3 spells CAWSGLAVHTQYF. As DNA, the CDR3 is TGTGCCTGGAGCGGGCTAGCGGTGCATACGCAGTATTTT.

This clone has more than one count but fewer than ten. The same CDR3 can be traced to other DNA sequences in this sample. The CDR3 protein is CASSLQGNQPQHF. CDR3 in DNA: TGTGCCAGCAGCTTACAGGGCAATCAGCCCCAGCATTTT. The rearrangement uses TRBV7-2 and TRBJ1-5, with D unresolved. This CDR3 is built from 13 residues. Germline lookup yields CDR1 SGHTA and CDR2 FQGNSA. The V gene lost 2 bases and the J gene lost 2 bases, with 4 bases spanning the gap.

The rearrangement joins TRBV6-1 to TRBJ1-5; TRBD1 might be the D (6 bases). The CDR3 length is 15 residues. Trimming pared 3 bases from V and 1 base from J, leaving 10 bases between. Germline-derived CDR1 and CDR2 are MNHNS and SASEGT. DNA of the CDR3: TGTGCCAGCAGTGACAGGGGTGGAAGCAATCAGCCCCAGCATTTT. Its protein is CASSDRGGSNQPQHF.

The V call is TRBV19, the J call TRBJ1-5, with D tentatively TRBD1 (6 bases). Germline V gives CDR1 LNHDA, CDR2 SQIVND (reference sequence). CDR3 length: 14 amino acids. V was pared by 6 bases and J by 6 bases, with 15 bases between. CDR3 in amino acids: CASSEQGFGQPQHF. In DNA, the CDR3 is TGTGCCAGTAGCGAACAGGGCTTCGGTCAGCCCCAGCATTTT.

The chain combines TRBV11-2 with TRBJ1-4; D is ambiguous. Trimming pared 1 base from V and 12 bases from J, leaving 18 bases between. The CDR3 runs 15 residues. Germline loops: CDR1 SGHAT, CDR2 FQNNGV. The CDR3 spells CASSLVSGTTLQLFF. In DNA, the CDR3 is TGTGCCAGCAGCTTAGTTTCGGGAACCACGTTACAACTGTTTTTT.

About this clone: Other DNA sequences in the same sample also yield this CDR3. The chain recombines TRBV7-2 with TRBJ1-2, with no clear D. V lost 1 base to trimming and J lost 6 bases, with 9 bases between them. The CDR3 has 13 residues. Germline V CDR1 and CDR2: SGHTA, FQGNSA. The CDR3 region has the DNA TGTGCCAGCAGCTTAGAGCGGCTTAATGGCTACACCTTC. It specifies CASSLERLNGYTF.

This clone was seen a single time. The V and J genes are TRBV6-5 and TRBJ2-7; weak D call: TRBD2 (5 bases). Germline CDR1 is MNHEY and CDR2 is SVGAGI. The length of the CDR3 is 14 residues. The V gene lost 7 bases and the J gene lost 2 bases, with 15 bases spanning the gap. The CDR3 sequence is CASTPPGGPYEQYF. CDR3 DNA: TGTGCCAGCACTCCTCCCGGAGGCCCCTACGAGCAGTACTTC.

This clone was counted a few times. This chain uses TRBV18 with TRBJ1-4, with 9 nucleotides matching TRBD1. The CDR3 totals 13 residues. The ends lost 3 bases at V and 8 bases at J; junction bases unmatched: 1. CDR1 KGHSH and CDR2 LQKENI come from the germline V gene. CDR3 nucleotide sequence: TGTGCCAGCTCACCGGGACAGGGCGAAAAACTGTTTTTT. Its protein product is CASSPGQGEKLFF.

This chain uses TRBV7-2 with TRBJ2-7; 7 nucleotides agree with TRBD2. Germline assignment: CDR1 SGHTA and CDR2 FQGNSA. The J segment lost 4 bases and the V segment lost 1 base, leaving 7 bases of the junction unmatched. This CDR3 spans 15 amino acids. CDR3 bases: TGTGCCAGCAGCTTAGTCGGGCTAGCGGAGTACGAGCAGTACTTC. Its translation is CASSLVGLAEYEQYF.

The V call is TRBV5-1, the J call TRBJ2-4, with D possibly matching TRBD1 (6 bases). Trimming shortened V by 2 bases and J by 7 bases, and 10 bases separated the two germline ends. Germline lookup yields CDR1 SGHRS and CDR2 YFSETQ. The CDR3 has 13 amino acids. The CDR3 loop is CASSFTQGNIQYF. The CDR3, as DNA: TGCGCCAGCAGCTTCACACAGGGCAACATTCAGTACTTC. The variable domain in full, with the rest retrieved from reference TRBV5-1 and TRBJ2-4, is KAGVTQTPRYLIKTRGQQVTLSCSPISGHRSVSWYQQTPGQGLQFLFEYFSETQRNKGNFPGRFSGRQFSNSRSEMNVSTLELGDSALYLCASSFTQGNIQYFGAGTRLSVL.